The 2 T cell receptor beta chains presented below share a single source sample, sequenced in a study of T cell responses to AZD1222 COVID-19 vaccine. Data came from immunoSEQ multiplex PCR; TCRdb stores just in-frame clones and leaves some out. The table lists just over 70,000 clones, roughly 85% of them singletons. The sequenced sample was peripheral blood, obtained on day 0 of AZD1222 vaccination. Source of these receptors: an adult in good health.

V gene TRBV19 combines with J gene TRBJ1-5; D remains ambiguous. In germline, CDR1 is LNHDA, CDR2 SQIVND (reference sequence). The V end was cut by 5 bases, the J end by 2 bases, with 10 bases between. There are 14 residues in the CDR3. The DNA of the CDR3 is TGTGCCAGTAGTGACATGGGTGGCAATCAGCCCCAGCATTTT. Translation gives CASSDMGGNQPQHF.

The chain links TRBV5-1 to TRBJ2-3; D is undetermined. This CDR3 region has 15 residues. Germline V gives CDR1 SGHRS, CDR2 YFSETQ. V dropped 4 bases and J dropped 4 bases, with 16 bases sitting between them. CDR3 amino acids: CASSQSLVAADTQYF. Written as DNA, the CDR3 is TGCGCCAGCAGCCAGTCTCTAGTTGCGGCAGATACGCAGTATTTT.